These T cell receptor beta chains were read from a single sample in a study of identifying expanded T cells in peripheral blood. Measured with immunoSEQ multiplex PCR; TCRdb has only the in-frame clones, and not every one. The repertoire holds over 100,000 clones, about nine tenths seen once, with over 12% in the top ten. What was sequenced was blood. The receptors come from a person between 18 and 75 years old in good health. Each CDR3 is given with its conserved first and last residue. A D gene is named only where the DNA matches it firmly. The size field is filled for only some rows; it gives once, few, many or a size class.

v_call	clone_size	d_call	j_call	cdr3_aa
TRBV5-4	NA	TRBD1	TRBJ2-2	CASSFTGASGELFF
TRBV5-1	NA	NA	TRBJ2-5	CASSPSQSGGGPETQYF
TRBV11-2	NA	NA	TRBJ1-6	CASTLGDFGSPLHF
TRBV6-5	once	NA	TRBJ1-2	CASSYSSPGYGYTF
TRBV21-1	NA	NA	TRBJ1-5	CASSPPSREEDSNQPQHF
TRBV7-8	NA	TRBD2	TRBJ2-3	CASSFGRGGATDTQYF
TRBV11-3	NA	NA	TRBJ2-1	CASSLDSIGGEQFF
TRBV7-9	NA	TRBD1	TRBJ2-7	CASRPLRDRLDEQYF
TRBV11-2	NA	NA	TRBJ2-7	CASSLSQTGYEQYF
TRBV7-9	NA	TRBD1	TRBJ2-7	CASSIRQGGGEQYF
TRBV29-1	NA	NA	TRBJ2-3	CSVEVGATDTQYF
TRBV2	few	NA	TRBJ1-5	CASRHGGRNQPQHF
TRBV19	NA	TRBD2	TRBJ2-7	CASSGGGGAYEQYF
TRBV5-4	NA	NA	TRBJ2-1	CASSSGLDLHEQFF
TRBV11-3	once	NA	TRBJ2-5	CASSYGGTQYF
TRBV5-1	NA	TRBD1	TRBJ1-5	CASSLTGTGNQPQHF
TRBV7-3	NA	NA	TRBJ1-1	CASSPTGLGEAFF
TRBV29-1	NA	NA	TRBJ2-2	CSVEDRGSPNTGELFF
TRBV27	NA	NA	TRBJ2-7	CASSFRDATGEQYF
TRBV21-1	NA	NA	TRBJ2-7	CASSANRGVYEQYF
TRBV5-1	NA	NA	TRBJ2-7	CASSLAGSYEQYF